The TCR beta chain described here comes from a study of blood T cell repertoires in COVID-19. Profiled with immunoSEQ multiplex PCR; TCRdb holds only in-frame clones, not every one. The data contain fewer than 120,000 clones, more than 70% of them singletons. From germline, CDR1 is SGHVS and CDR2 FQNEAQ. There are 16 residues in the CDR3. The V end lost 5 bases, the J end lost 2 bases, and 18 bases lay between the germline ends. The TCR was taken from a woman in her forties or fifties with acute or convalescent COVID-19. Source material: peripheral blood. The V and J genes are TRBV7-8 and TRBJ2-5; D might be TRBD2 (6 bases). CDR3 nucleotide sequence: TGTGCCAGCAGCAGACCGCAGGGAGGTCTTCAAGAGACCCAGTACTTC. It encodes CASSRPQGGLQETQYF.